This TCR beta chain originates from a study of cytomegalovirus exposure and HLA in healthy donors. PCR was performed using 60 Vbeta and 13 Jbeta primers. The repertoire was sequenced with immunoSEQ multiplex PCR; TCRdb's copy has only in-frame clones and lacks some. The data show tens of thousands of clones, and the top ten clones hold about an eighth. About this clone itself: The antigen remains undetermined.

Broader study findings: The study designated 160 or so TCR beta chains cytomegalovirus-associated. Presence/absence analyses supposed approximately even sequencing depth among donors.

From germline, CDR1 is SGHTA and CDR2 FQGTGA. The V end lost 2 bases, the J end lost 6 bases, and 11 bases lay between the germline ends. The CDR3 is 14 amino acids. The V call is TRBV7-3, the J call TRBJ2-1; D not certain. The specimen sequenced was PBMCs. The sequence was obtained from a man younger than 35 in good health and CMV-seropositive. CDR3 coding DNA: TGTGCCAGCAGCTTACGCGGCTTGGCCAATGAGCAGTTCTTC. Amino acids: CASSLRGLANEQFF. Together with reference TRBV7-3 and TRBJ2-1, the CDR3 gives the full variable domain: GAGVSQTPSNKVTEKGKYVELRCDPISGHTALYWYRQSLGQGPEFLIYFQGTGAADDSGLPNDRFFAVRPEGSVSTLKIQRTERGDSAVYLCASSLRGLANEQFFGPGTRLTVL.